These 21 T cell receptor beta chains came from one sample sequenced in a study of blood T cell repertoires in COVID-19. Sequencing was performed with immunoSEQ multiplex PCR; in TCRdb, only in-frame clones are kept and a portion is missing. Among 110,000 or so clones listed, 86% were seen once. Material: peripheral blood. These receptors were collected from a man in his 70s who had recovered from COVID-19.

This clone has just a few counts. This chain joins TRBV7-8 and TRBJ1-5; the D is unclear. V lost 5 bases and J 3 bases, leaving 14 bases between the germline ends. From germline, CDR1 is SGHVS and CDR2 FQNEAQ. The CDR3 runs to 15 residues. CDR3: CASSRGLAVNQPQHF. CDR3 nucleotide sequence: TGTGCCAGCAGCCGAGGTTTGGCAGTCAATCAGCCCCAGCATTTT.

This chain connects TRBV7-2 to TRBJ2-1, with a tentative D call TRBD2 (5 bases). Germline V gene lookup returns CDR1 SGHTA and CDR2 FQGNSA. The CDR3 loop spans 14 amino acids. The V and J ends lost 5 bases and 4 bases respectively, with 12 bases between them. Written as DNA, the CDR3 is TGTGCCAGCAGCAGACTACTCGGGTACAATGAGCAGTTCTTC. Its translation: CASSRLLGYNEQFF.

This clone was observed a single time. The V and J genes are TRBV6-5 and TRBJ1-2; 7 bases agree with TRBD1. Trimming cost V 6 bases and J 5 bases; bases outside gene matches: 3. This CDR3 has 12 amino acids. Germline V lookup: CDR1 MNHEY, CDR2 SVGAGI. CDR3 sequence (DNA): TGTGCCAGCAGAGGGACAGAATATGGCTACACCTTC. Encoded protein: CASRGTEYGYTF.

The chain has TRBV5-4 and TRBJ2-2; 15 bases map to TRBD2. From germline, CDR1 is SGHNT and CDR2 YYREEE (reference sequence). Trimming cost V 5 bases and J 3 bases; bases outside gene matches: 5. The CDR3 sequence is 17 residues long. This CDR3 reads CASSWTSGGADTGELFF. DNA of the CDR3: TGTGCCAGCAGTTGGACTAGCGGGGGGGCAGACACCGGGGAGCTGTTTTTT.

The chain is built from TRBV28 and TRBJ1-6; D perhaps matches TRBD1 (5 bases). The CDR3 runs 17 residues. Germline V CDR1 and CDR2: MDHEN, SYDVKM. V lost 8 bases and J 5 bases, leaving 22 bases between the germline ends. Here the CDR3 reads CASAGFRQGDNNSPLHF. The CDR3 DNA reads TGTGCCAGCGCTGGGTTCCGGCAGGGTGATAATAATTCACCCCTCCACTTT.

This chain links TRBV9 with TRBJ2-2, with D possibly being TRBD1 (5 bases). Per germline, CDR1 SGDLS and CDR2 YYNGEE. The CDR3 runs 16 residues. The V end lost 0 bases, the J end lost 0 bases, and 9 bases lay between the germline ends. Written as DNA, the CDR3 is TGTGCCAGCAGCGTAGTAAGGACACCGAACACCGGGGAGCTGTTTTTT. It specifies CASSVVRTPNTGELFF. Drawing the rest from reference TRBV9 and TRBJ2-2, the complete variable domain is DSGVTQTPKHLITATGQRVTLRCSPRSGDLSVYWYQQSLDQGLQFLIQYYNGEERAKGNILERFSAQQFPDLHSELNLSSLELGDSALYFCASSVVRTPNTGELFFGEGSRLTVL.

The gene calls are TRBV11-2 and TRBJ2-7; 7 bases are shared with TRBD2. Trimming at V came to 1 base and at J to 4 bases, leaving 4 bases not matched to a gene. The CDR3 is made up of 14 amino acids. Germline V gene lookup returns CDR1 SGHAT and CDR2 FQNNGV. The CDR3 sequence is CASSLVASGYEQYF. DNA of the CDR3: TGTGCCAGCAGCTTAGTGGCTAGCGGATACGAGCAGTACTTC. The variable domain in full, with the rest retrieved from reference TRBV11-2 and TRBJ2-7, is EAGVAQSPRYKIIEKRQSVAFWCNPISGHATLYWYQQILGQGPKLLIQFQNNGVVDDSQLPKDRFSAERLKGVDSTLKIQPAKLEDSAVYLCASSLVASGYEQYFGPGTRLTVT.

The rearrangement joins TRBV19 to TRBJ2-7; 12 positions match TRBD2. Per the germline V gene, CDR1 is LNHDA and CDR2 is SQIVND (reference sequence). The CDR3 runs 18 residues. With 4 bases clipped from V and 0 bases from J, the junction kept 10 bases outside the gene matches. The CDR3 DNA is TGTGCCAGTAGTACTCGGGGGCTAGCGGGAGGGAGCTCCTACGAGCAGTACTTC. The encoded protein is CASSTRGLAGGSSYEQYF.

In its sample, this clone was seen a few times. The chain employs TRBV29-1 and TRBJ1-2, with a possible D match to TRBD1 (5 bases). Germline loops: CDR1 SQVTM, CDR2 ANQGSEA. Trimming pared 4 bases from V and 4 bases from J, leaving 13 bases between. The CDR3 has 13 residues. The CDR3 reads CSVAQGDGYGYTF. In DNA form, the CDR3 reads TGCAGCGTTGCCCAGGGTGATGGCTATGGCTACACCTTC.

J is TRBJ2-3 and V is TRBV2, with TRBD2 matching 8 bases. Germline CDR1 reads SNHLY; CDR2 reads FYNNEI. The trim removed 4 bases at V and 1 base at J, leaving 4 bases unmatched. The CDR3 spans 15 residues. The CDR3 coding sequence is TGTGCCAGCAGTGCCCCGGGAGGGGGCACAGATACGCAGTATTTT. The encoded protein is CASSAPGGGTDTQYF.

The chain combines TRBV20-1 with TRBJ1-1; no clear D gene. With 7 bases removed from V and 1 base from J, the gap between germline ends came to 7 bases. Germline lookup yields CDR1 DFQATT and CDR2 SNEGSKA (reference sequence). CDR3 length equals 11 residues. Here the CDR3 reads CSGTGNTEAFF. The CDR3 nucleotides are TGCAGTGGAACCGGGAACACTGAAGCTTTCTTT.

The chain recombines TRBV5-4 with TRBJ2-3; D may be TRBD1 (6 bases). The CDR3 length is 15 residues. V was clipped by 2 bases and J by 2 bases, with 12 bases between them. Germline lookup yields CDR1 SGHNT and CDR2 YYREEE (reference sequence). CDR3 loop: CASSLSTGYTDTQYF. CDR3 DNA sequence: TGTGCCAGCAGCTTATCGACAGGTTACACAGATACGCAGTATTTT.

The chain combines TRBV5-4 with TRBJ1-6, with D possibly TRBD1 on 6 matching bases. The CDR3 length is 17 residues. Trimming took 0 bases from V and 0 from J, leaving 10 bases between them. CDR1 and CDR2 (germline): SGHNT, YYREEE (reference sequence). The DNA for the CDR3 is TGTGCCAGCAGCTTGGGGGGGCCGAGCTCCTATAATTCACCCCTCCACTTT. It codes for CASSLGGPSSYNSPLHF.

The gene calls are TRBV5-1 and TRBJ1-2, with 11 nucleotides matching TRBD1. Losses at the gene ends were 1 base for V and 4 bases for J; bases not matched to a gene: 6. There are 16 residues in the CDR3. Germline lookup yields CDR1 SGHRS and CDR2 YFSETQ. CDR3 DNA sequence: TGCGCCAGCAGCTTGAGGACAGGGGGCGCTTCCTATGGCTACACCTTC. Translation: CASSLRTGGASYGYTF.

This clone occurred once. The chain recombines TRBV29-1 with TRBJ2-7; weak D call: TRBD2 (5 bases). Germline V gene sequence: CDR1 SQVTM, CDR2 ANQGSEA. The CDR3 is made up of 13 amino acids. Trimming stripped 3 bases from V and 0 bases from J, with 9 bases between. CDR3 sequence (DNA): TGCAGCGTTGAGGCGGGCCACTCCTACGAGCAGTACTTC. This translates into CSVEAGHSYEQYF.

The rearrangement links TRBV5-5 to TRBJ2-7; D not resolved. V was trimmed by 1 base and J by 4 bases, leaving 12 bases between them. The CDR3 has 14 amino acids. Germline lookup yields CDR1 SGHKS and CDR2 YYEKEE (reference sequence). DNA of the CDR3: TGTGCCAGCAGCTTGCGCACTACTGGGTACGAGCAGTACTTC. This encodes CASSLRTTGYEQYF.

The chain has TRBV13 and TRBJ1-2, with D unresolved. V shed 0 bases and J shed 8 bases, with 10 bases lying between them. CDR1 and CDR2 from the germline V gene are PRHDT and FYEKMQ (reference sequence). The CDR3 spans 13 residues. DNA of the CDR3: TGTGCCAGCAGCTTAGGGGCACAGTTCGGCTACACCTTC. This gives the protein CASSLGAQFGYTF. Filled out from reference TRBV13 and TRBJ1-2, the complete variable domain reads AAGVIQSPRHLIKEKRETATLKCYPIPRHDTVYWYQQGPGQDPQFLISFYEKMQSDKGSIPDRFSAQQFSDYHSELNMSSLELGDSALYFCASSLGAQFGYTFGSGTRLTVV.

The V gene is TRBV10-2, the J gene TRBJ1-2; D not resolved. The CDR3 sequence is 13 residues long. Germline V gene lookup returns CDR1 WSHSY and CDR2 SAAADI. V gave up 3 bases and J gave up 8 bases, with 13 bases separating them. The DNA for the CDR3 is TGCGCCAGCAGTGAAGAGAGAGCCGGGGGCTACACCTTC. Amino acid sequence: CASSEERAGGYTF.

The chain couples TRBV15 to TRBJ1-4; 7 bases are shared with TRBD1. Germline-derived CDR1 and CDR2 are LNHNV and YYDKDF (reference sequence). There are 17 residues in the CDR3. J lost 8 bases, V lost 3 bases, and 15 bases had no gene match. The chain's CDR3 is CATSRRAYSQGSEKLFF. The CDR3 nucleotides read TGTGCCACCAGCAGGAGAGCTTATTCACAGGGGAGCGAAAAACTGTTTTTT.

This sequence joins TRBV6-4 and TRBJ2-1, with 8 bases aligning to TRBD2. This CDR3 is 18 amino acids long. The trim removed 5 bases at V and 5 bases at J, leaving 17 bases unmatched. From germline, CDR1 is MRHNA and CDR2 SNTAGT. This chain's CDR3 is CASSLPWLLADLNNEQFF. The CDR3 DNA follows: TGTGCCAGCAGTCTACCTTGGCTACTAGCGGACCTAAACAATGAGCAGTTCTTC.

This chain uses TRBV9 with TRBJ2-7; D possibly corresponds to TRBD2 (6 bases). The germline V and J ends were trimmed by 2 bases and 4 bases, with 10 bases remaining between them. Germline loops: CDR1 SGDLS, CDR2 YYNGEE. The CDR3 is 13 amino acids. The CDR3 DNA reads as TGTGCCAGCAGCGTGGGACTCCAATACGAGCAGTACTTC. Its protein is CASSVGLQYEQYF.